Included here is one T cell receptor (beta chain) sequence, with context. This entry comes from a study of blood T cell repertoires in COVID-19. Study in general: Sources were T cells, B-cell-depleted T cells, or PBMCs; the material itself was cDNA or gDNA.

The authors' processing: It was from reference gene primer amplification that nucleated cell counts were estimated. Libraries were prepared by immunoSEQ multiplex PCR; TCRdb keeps only in-frame clonotypes and omits some of them. V and J calls plus clone size are reproduced from that table; the DNA served to infer D and trimming. Of 400,000 to 550,000 clones in the sample, around nine tenths were seen once. Ages ranged from roughly 18 to 100 years, with residence in about two dozen US areas. CDR3 length: 16 amino acids. The junction had 7 bases not matched to a gene; V was cut back by 0 bases and J by 1 base. The germline CDR1 and CDR2 sequences are SGHNT and YYREEE (reference sequence).

The source material was PBMCs or T cells enriched from blood (not recorded which). The chain recombines TRBV5-4 with TRBJ2-7; 7 nucleotides align to TRBD1. The receptor comes from a young woman with acute COVID-19. CDR3 region: CASSLGTGTVSYEQYF. In nucleotides, the CDR3 is TGTGCCAGCAGCTTGGGGACCGGGACAGTGTCCTACGAGCAGTACTTC.